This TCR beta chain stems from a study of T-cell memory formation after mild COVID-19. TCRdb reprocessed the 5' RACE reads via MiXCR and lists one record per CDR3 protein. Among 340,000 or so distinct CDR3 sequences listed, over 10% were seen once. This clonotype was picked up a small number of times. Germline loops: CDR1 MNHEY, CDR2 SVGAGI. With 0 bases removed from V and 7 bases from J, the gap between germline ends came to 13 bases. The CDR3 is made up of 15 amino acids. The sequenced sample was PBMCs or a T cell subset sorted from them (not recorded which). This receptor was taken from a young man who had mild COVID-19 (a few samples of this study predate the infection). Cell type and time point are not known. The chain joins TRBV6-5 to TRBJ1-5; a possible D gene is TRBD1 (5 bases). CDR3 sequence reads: CASSYSRWGRQPQHF. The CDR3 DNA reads TGTGCCAGCAGTTACTCGAGATGGGGGAGGCAGCCCCAGCATTTT.